This TCR beta chain was captured in a study of breast tumors, draining lymph nodes, adjacent tissues. General study results and limits: Tumor repertoires ranked between lymph nodes and nontumor tissue in diversity, with V and J gene preferences. The lymph node origin of tumor T cells was framed as consistent with a hypothesis, not demonstrated.

From the multiplex PCR reads, TCRdb called clonotypes with MiXCR, one entry per CDR3 protein. The data contain about 100,000 distinct CDR3 sequences, around 21% of them singletons. This clonotype has at least ten counts. Its antigen is still unknown. The lymph nodes were axillary draining lymph nodes from breast cancer patients. V was cut by 11 bases and J by 5 bases, with 15 bases left in between. Germline V lookup: CDR1 SNHLY, CDR2 FYNNEI. The CDR3 has 12 amino acids. This chain links TRBV2 with TRBJ2-5; D possibly corresponds to TRBD1 (6 bases). This receptor was identified in a female donor with breast cancer. Some clones in this sample may be carry-over from other donors' samples. Material for sequencing was axillary lymph node tissue. In nucleotides, the CDR3 is TGTGCCGGTACAGGGATTAGCGAGACCCAGTACTTC. Its translation is CAGTGISETQYF.